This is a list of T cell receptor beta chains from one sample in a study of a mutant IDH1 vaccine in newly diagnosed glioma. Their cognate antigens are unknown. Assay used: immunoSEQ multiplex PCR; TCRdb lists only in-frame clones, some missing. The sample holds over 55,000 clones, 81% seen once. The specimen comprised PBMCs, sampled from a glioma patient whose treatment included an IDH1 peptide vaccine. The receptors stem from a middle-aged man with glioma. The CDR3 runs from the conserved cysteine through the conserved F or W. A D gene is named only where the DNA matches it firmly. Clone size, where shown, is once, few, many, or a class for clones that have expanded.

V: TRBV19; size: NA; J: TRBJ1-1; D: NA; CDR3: CASRPRRPNTEAFF; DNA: TGTGCCAGTAGACCCCGCAGACCGAACACTGAAGCTTTCTTT
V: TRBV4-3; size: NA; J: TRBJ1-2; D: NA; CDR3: CASSQDRRANYGYTF; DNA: TGCGCCAGCAGCCAAGATCGCAGGGCCAACTATGGCTACACCTTC
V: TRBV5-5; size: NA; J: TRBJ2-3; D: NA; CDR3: CASSPGPDTQYF; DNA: TGTGCCAGCAGCCCGGGACCAGATACGCAGTATTTT
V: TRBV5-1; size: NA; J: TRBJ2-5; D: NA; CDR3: CASSSRGWEETQYF; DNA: TGCGCCAGCAGCTCACGCGGTTGGGAAGAGACCCAGTACTTC
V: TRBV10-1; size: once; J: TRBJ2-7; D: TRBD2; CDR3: CASSEGGEHEQYF; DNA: TGCGCCAGCAGTGAGGGGGGGGAGCACGAGCAGTACTTC
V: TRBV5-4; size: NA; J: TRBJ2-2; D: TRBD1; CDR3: CASSLGGAVTGELFF; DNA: TGTGCCAGCAGCTTAGGGGGCGCGGTCACCGGGGAGCTGTTTTTT
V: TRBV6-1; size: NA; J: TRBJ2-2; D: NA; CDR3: CASRDTGNTGELFF; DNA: TGTGCCAGCAGGGATACAGGGAACACCGGGGAGCTGTTTTTT
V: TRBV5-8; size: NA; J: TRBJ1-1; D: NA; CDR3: CASSLGTLNTEAFF; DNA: TGTGCCAGCAGCCTCGGGACCTTGAACACTGAAGCTTTCTTT
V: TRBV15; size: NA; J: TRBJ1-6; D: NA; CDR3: CATSRARVYNSPLHF; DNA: TGTGCCACCAGCAGAGCCAGGGTCTATAATTCACCCCTCCACTTT
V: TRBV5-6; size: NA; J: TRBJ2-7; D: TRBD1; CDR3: CASSSRAGGLSEQYF; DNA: TGTGCCAGCAGTTCGAGAGCAGGGGGTCTAAGTGAGCAGTACTTC
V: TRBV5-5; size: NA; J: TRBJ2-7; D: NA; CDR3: CASSLVELVAEQYF; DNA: TGTGCCAGCAGCTTGGTCGAGCTAGTAGCCGAGCAGTACTTC
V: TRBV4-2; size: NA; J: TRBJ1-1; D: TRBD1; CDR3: CASSQVGQRNTEAFF; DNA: TGTGCCAGCAGCCAGGTGGGACAGAGGAACACTGAAGCTTTCTTT
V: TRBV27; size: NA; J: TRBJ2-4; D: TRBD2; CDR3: CASGSLRGVNIQYF; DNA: TGTGCCAGCGGGTCTTTGCGGGGGGTAAACATTCAGTACTTC
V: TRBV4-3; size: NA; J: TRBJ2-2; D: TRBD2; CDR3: CASSPGLALPNTGELFF; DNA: TGCGCCAGCAGCCCGGGACTAGCCCTACCGAACACCGGGGAGCTGTTTTTT
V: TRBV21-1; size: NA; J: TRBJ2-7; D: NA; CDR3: CAYRGPYEQYF; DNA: TGTGCCTATCGCGGACCCTACGAGCAGTACTTC
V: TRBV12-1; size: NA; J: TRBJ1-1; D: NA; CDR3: CATPYHKSMNTEAFF; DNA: TGTGCCACCCCGTACCACAAGAGCATGAACACTGAAGCTTTCTTT
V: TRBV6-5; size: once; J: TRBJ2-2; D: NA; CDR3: CASSYSRRGGGELFF; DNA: TGTGCCAGCAGTTACTCTCGGAGGGGGGGCGGGGAGCTGTTTTTT
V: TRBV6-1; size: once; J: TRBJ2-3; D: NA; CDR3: CASKLTSTDTQYF; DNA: TGTGCCAGCAAGTTAACTAGCACAGATACGCAGTATTTT
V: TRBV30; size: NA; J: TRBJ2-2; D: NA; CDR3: CAWSVSFRGGTGELFF; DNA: TGTGCCTGGAGTGTGTCCTTCAGAGGGGGCACCGGGGAGCTGTTTTTT
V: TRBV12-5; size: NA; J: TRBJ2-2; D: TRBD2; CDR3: CASGFGGGNTGELFF; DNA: TGTGCTAGTGGTTTCGGCGGGGGTAACACCGGGGAGCTGTTTTTT
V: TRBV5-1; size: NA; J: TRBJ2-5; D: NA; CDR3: CASSGGTLGETQYF; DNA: TGCGCCAGCAGCGGGGGGACGCTGGGAGAGACCCAGTACTTC
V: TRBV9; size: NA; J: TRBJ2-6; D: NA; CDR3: CASSVEATGANVLTF; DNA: TGTGCCAGCAGCGTAGAGGCGACGGGGGCCAACGTCCTGACTTTC
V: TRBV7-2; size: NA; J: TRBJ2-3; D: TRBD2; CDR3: CASSSRVSGGTDTQYF; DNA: TGTGCCAGCAGCTCCCGGGTTAGCGGGGGCACAGATACGCAGTATTTT
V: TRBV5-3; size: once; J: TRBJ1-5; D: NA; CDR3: CARSFPDSNQPQHF; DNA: TGTGCCAGAAGTTTCCCAGATAGCAATCAGCCCCAGCATTTT
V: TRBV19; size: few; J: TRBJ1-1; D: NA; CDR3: CASSIRAMNTEAFF; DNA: TGTGCCAGTAGTATCCGGGCTATGAACACTGAAGCTTTCTTT
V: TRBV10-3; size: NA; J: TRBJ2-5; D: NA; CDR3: CAISTRGAPETQYF; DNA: TGTGCCATCAGCACCCGGGGGGCCCCAGAGACCCAGTACTTC
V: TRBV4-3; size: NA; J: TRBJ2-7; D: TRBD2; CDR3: CASSQDLAGVRLDEQYF; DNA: TGCGCCAGCAGCCAAGATCTGGCGGGGGTACGGCTCGACGAGCAGTACTTC
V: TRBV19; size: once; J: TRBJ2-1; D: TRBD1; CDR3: CASSMKGAGNEQFF; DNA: TGTGCCAGTAGTATGAAGGGGGCAGGCAATGAGCAGTTCTTC
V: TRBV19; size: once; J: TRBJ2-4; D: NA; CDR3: CASRNPLAKNIQYF; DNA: TGTGCCAGTAGGAATCCTCTTGCCAAAAACATTCAGTACTTC
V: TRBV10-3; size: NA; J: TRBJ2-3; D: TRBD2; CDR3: CAISESWTSGSSRSTDTQYF; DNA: TGTGCCATCAGTGAGTCTTGGACTAGCGGGAGTAGCAGAAGCACAGATACGCAGTATTTT
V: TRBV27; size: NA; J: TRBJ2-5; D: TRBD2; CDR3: CASRAGVWETQYF; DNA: TGTGCCAGCAGGGCGGGAGTATGGGAGACCCAGTACTTC
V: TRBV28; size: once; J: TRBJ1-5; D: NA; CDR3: CASSLSVTINQPQHF; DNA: TGTGCCAGCAGTTTATCGGTAACGATAAATCAGCCCCAGCATTTT
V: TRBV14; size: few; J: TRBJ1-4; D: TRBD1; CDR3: CASSQRNSDRAPEKLFF; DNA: TGTGCCAGCAGCCAAAGGAACTCGGACAGGGCACCTGAAAAACTGTTTTTT
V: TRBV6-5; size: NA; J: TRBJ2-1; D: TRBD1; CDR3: CASRETGQPPNEQFF; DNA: TGTGCCAGCAGGGAAACGGGACAGCCCCCCAATGAGCAGTTCTTC
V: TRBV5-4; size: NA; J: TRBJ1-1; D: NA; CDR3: CASSHFVVGEAFF; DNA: TGTGCCAGCAGCCACTTTGTTGTCGGGGAAGCTTTCTTT
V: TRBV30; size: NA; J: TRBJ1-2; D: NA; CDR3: CAWSPGTTGYTF; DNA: TGTGCCTGGAGTCCAGGCACGACTGGCTACACCTTC
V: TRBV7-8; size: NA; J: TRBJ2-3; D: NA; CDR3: CASSLKISTDTQYF; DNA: TGTGCCAGCAGCTTAAAGATCAGCACAGATACGCAGTATTTT
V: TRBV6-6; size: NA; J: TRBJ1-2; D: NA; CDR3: CASSLDKRGNYGYTF; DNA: TGTGCCAGCAGCCTTGACAAAAGGGGAAACTATGGCTACACCTTC
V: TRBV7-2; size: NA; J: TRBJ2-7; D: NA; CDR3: CASSLAPGIVYEQYF; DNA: TGTGCCAGCAGCTTAGCTCCAGGGATTGTGTACGAGCAGTACTTC
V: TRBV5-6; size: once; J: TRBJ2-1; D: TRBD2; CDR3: CASSLGTSGRAEQFF; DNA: TGTGCCAGCAGCTTGGGGACTAGCGGGAGAGCTGAGCAGTTCTTC
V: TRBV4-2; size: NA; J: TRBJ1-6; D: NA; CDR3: CASSQETGSPLHF; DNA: TGTGCCAGCAGCCAAGAGACGGGTTCACCCCTCCACTTT
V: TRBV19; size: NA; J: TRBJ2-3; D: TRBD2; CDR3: CASRSGLAGGTDTQYF; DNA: TGTGCCAGTAGATCGGGACTAGCGGGGGGGACAGATACGCAGTATTTT
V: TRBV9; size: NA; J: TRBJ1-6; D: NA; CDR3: CASSVTDGINSPLHF; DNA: TGTGCCAGCAGCGTAACGGACGGGATAAATTCACCCCTCCACTTT
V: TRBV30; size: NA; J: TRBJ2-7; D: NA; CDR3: CAWSRGLEGGTYEQYF; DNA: TGTGCCTGGAGTAGAGGACTGGAGGGGGGAACCTACGAGCAGTACTTC
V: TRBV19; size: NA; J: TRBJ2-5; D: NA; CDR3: CASSIFRNPQETQYF; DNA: TGTGCCAGTAGTATCTTCCGGAACCCCCAAGAGACCCAGTACTTC
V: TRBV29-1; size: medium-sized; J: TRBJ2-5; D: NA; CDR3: CSVVMGAEYETQYF; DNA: TGCAGCGTTGTCATGGGGGCAGAGTATGAGACCCAGTACTTC
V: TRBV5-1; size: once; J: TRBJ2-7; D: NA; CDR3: CASSHNWQEQYF; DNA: TGCGCCAGCAGCCACAACTGGCAGGAGCAGTACTTC
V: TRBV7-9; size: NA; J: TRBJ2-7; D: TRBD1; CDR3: CASSSGQGFYEQYF; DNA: TGTGCCAGCAGCTCGGGACAGGGATTCTACGAGCAGTACTTC